This TCR beta chain is from a study of blood T cells in healthy people across ages. Whole-study findings and limits: Donor CMV infection status was unknown, possibly confounding age-related changes in expanded clonotypes.

Alongside a J-beta primer mix, a sample-barcoded 5' primer served in a second PCR lasting about 6 to 11 cycles. TCRdb used MiXCR to reprocess the 5' RACE reads, holding one entry per CDR3 protein. The sample carries around 400,000 distinct CDR3 sequences, approximately 52% recorded once. This CDR3 contains 13 residues. CDR1 is MNHEY and CDR2 is SVGEGT in the germline V gene. Regarding this clonotype: What it binds is unknown.

V is TRBV6-2 or TRBV6-3 and J is TRBJ2-7; TRBD1 aligns across 7 bases. The DNA end lines up better with TRBJ2-5; the J call may be wrong. The sample was blood. The TCR originated in a man aged 60 to 69 in good health. CDR3 sequence (DNA): TGTGCCAGCAGGACCGGGACAGCCTCGACCCAGTACTTC. As protein: CASRTGTASTQYF.